This T cell receptor (beta chain) was identified in a study of blood T cell repertoires in COVID-19. Original processing notes: Reference gene primer amplification yielded estimated nucleated cell counts. The data were produced by immunoSEQ multiplex PCR, yet TCRdb's version contains in-frame clones alone and is incomplete. V and J calls plus clone size are reproduced from that table; the DNA served to infer D and trimming. The sample contains about 300,000 clones, around 80% of which appear only once. The CDR3 length is 14 residues. Germline CDR1 reads KGHDR; CDR2 reads SFDVKD. V gave up 2 bases and J gave up 10 bases, with 16 bases separating them.

The V call is TRBV24-1, the J call TRBJ1-2, with D maybe TRBD1 (6 bases). The TCR comes from a woman aged 45-60 years with acute or convalescent COVID-19. What was sequenced was peripheral blood. CDR3 DNA sequence: TGTGCCACCAGTGATTCCGGGACACCGTACGACTACACCTTC. Protein product: CATSDSGTPYDYTF.